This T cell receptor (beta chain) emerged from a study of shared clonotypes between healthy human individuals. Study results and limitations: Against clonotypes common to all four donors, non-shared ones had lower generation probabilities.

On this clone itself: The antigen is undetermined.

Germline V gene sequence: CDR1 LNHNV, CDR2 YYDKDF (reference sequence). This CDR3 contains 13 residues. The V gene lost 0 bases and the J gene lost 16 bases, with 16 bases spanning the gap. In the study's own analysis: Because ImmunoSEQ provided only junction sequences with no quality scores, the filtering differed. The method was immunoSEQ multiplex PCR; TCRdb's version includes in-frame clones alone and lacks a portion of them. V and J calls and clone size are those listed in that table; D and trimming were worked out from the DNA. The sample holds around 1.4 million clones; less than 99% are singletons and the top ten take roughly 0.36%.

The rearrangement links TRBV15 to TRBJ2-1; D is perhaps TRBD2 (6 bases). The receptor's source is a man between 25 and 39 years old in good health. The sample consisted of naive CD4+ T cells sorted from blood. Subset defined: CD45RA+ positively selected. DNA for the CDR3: TGTGCCACCAGCAGAGATCGAGGAGGGCCAAGATTCTTC. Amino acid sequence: CATSRDRGGPRFF.